Shown below are 22 T cell receptor beta chains from a single sample sequenced in a study of blood T cell repertoires in COVID-19. TCRdb keeps only in-frame clones here, not all; method: immunoSEQ multiplex PCR. The sample records under 100,000 clones, around 85% being singletons. The specimen was peripheral blood. These receptors all come from a woman of 80 years or more with COVID-19, enrolled during active disease.

The gene calls are TRBV10-3 and TRBJ2-3; 7 bases agree with TRBD2. This CDR3 region has 14 residues. Losses at the gene ends were 4 bases for V and 0 bases for J; bases not matched to a gene: 1. Looked up from germline, CDR1 is ENHRY and CDR2 is SYGVKD. The CDR3 region is CAISARGSTDTQYF. As DNA, the CDR3 is TGTGCCATCAGTGCGCGGGGGAGCACAGATACGCAGTATTTT.

J is TRBJ1-1 and V is TRBV27, with D possibly TRBD1 on 6 matching bases. Germline lookup yields CDR1 MNHEY and CDR2 SMNVEV (reference sequence). The CDR3 length is 15 residues. Trimming stripped 1 base from V and 3 bases from J, with 12 bases between. CDR3 sequence: CASSLWGQGYTEAFF. CDR3 nucleotide sequence: TGTGCCAGCAGTTTATGGGGGCAGGGGTACACTGAAGCTTTCTTT.

This sequence joins TRBV27 and TRBJ2-5, with 9 bases that match TRBD1. Trimming took 6 bases from V and 5 from J; bases not matched to a gene: 16. Germline V CDR1 and CDR2: MNHEY, SMNVEV (reference sequence). The CDR3 contains 17 residues. In nucleotides, the CDR3 is TGTGCCAGCAGGGCCAGAACAGGGGGCATCGATGTGGAGACCCAGTACTTC. This encodes CASRARTGGIDVETQYF.

Here the CDR3 reads CASSFWTSGSLNEQYF. DNA for the CDR3: TGTGCCAGCAGTTTTTGGACTAGCGGGAGTCTAAACGAGCAGTACTTC. This chain links TRBV28 with TRBJ2-7; 13 bases are a match to TRBD2. CDR3 size: 16 residues. The V and J ends lost 3 bases and 5 bases, in that order; junction bases with no gene match: 7. Germline lookup yields CDR1 MDHEN and CDR2 SYDVKM.

This sequence joins TRBV5-1 and TRBJ2-7, with 7 bases that match TRBD1. The V gene's germline CDR1 is SGHRS and CDR2 YFSETQ. The CDR3 runs to 14 residues. Trimming cost V 0 bases and J 4 bases; bases outside gene matches: 4. The CDR3 coding sequence is TGCGCCAGCAGCTTGGCACAGGGGAGATACGAGCAGTACTTC. Translation: CASSLAQGRYEQYF.

V usage is TRBV4-2 and J usage is TRBJ2-1, with 9 bases fitting TRBD2. Trimming at V came to 0 bases and at J to 1 base, leaving 4 bases not matched to a gene. The CDR3 runs 17 residues. The germline gives CDR1 LGHNA, CDR2 YNFKEQ. The CDR3 region is CASSQEGGGASYNEQFF. The CDR3, as DNA: TGTGCCAGCAGCCAAGAGGGCGGGGGGGCTTCCTACAATGAGCAGTTCTTC.

The chain recombines TRBV10-3 with TRBJ2-1; 14 nucleotides agree with TRBD2. The CDR3 is 14 amino acids. The ends lost 7 bases at V and 8 bases at J; junction bases unmatched: 4. Per the germline V gene, CDR1 is ENHRY and CDR2 is SYGVKD. The CDR3 nucleotides are TGTGCCATCACCGGGACTAGCGGGAGTTATGAGCAGTTCTTC. This gives the protein CAITGTSGSYEQFF.

The chain links TRBV18 to TRBJ2-7; D perhaps matches TRBD2 (5 bases). This CDR3 spans 13 amino acids. Trimming removed 4 bases at V and 2 bases at J, with 9 bases between. The germline V gene has CDR1 KGHSH and CDR2 LQKENI. The CDR3 here is CASSQTGTYEQYF. CDR3 nucleotides: TGTGCCAGCTCACAAACGGGAACCTACGAGCAGTACTTC.

This rearrangement joins TRBV11-2 to TRBJ2-7; D unclear. Germline V gives CDR1 SGHAT, CDR2 FQNNGV. The V gene lost 3 bases and the J gene lost 7 bases, with 7 bases spanning the gap. The CDR3 length is 11 residues. CDR3 coding DNA: TGTGCCAGCAGCTTTTCGCGGGAGCAGTACTTC. The encoded protein is CASSFSREQYF.

V usage is TRBV19 and J usage is TRBJ1-4, with D maybe TRBD1 (5 bases). CDR1 is LNHDA and CDR2 is SQIVND in the germline V gene (reference sequence). V dropped 7 bases and J dropped 8 bases, with 17 bases sitting between them. The length of the CDR3 is 14 residues. The CDR3 coding sequence is TGTGCCAGTACCATATGGGGCGGAGGGGAAAAACTGTTTTTT. This translates into CASTIWGGGEKLFF.

The rearrangement joins TRBV7-9 to TRBJ1-3, with 9 bases aligning to TRBD1. Trimming at V came to 3 bases and at J to 8 bases, leaving 2 bases not matched to a gene. This CDR3 has 13 residues. Per the germline V gene, CDR1 is SEHNR and CDR2 is FQNEAQ (reference sequence). The CDR3 bases are TGTGCCAGCAGCTTGGGACAGGGCGACACCATATATTTT. Translated, it gives CASSLGQGDTIYF.

The chain is built from TRBV5-1 and TRBJ2-3, with 9 bases aligning to TRBD2. Germline V gene sequence: CDR1 SGHRS, CDR2 YFSETQ. CDR3 length: 15 residues. The V segment lost 2 bases and the J segment 0 bases; nucleotides outside the gene matches: 1. CDR3 region: CASSLLAGSTDTQYF. The CDR3 region has the DNA TGCGCCAGCAGCTTACTAGCGGGTAGCACAGATACGCAGTATTTT. The whole variable domain, filled in from reference TRBV5-1 and TRBJ2-3, reads KAGVTQTPRYLIKTRGQQVTLSCSPISGHRSVSWYQQTPGQGLQFLFEYFSETQRNKGNFPGRFSGRQFSNSRSEMNVSTLELGDSALYLCASSLLAGSTDTQYFGPGTRLTVL.

This chain joins TRBV6-2 or TRBV6-3 and TRBJ2-5; tentatively, D is TRBD1 (5 bases). V lost 2 bases, J lost 4 bases, and 14 bases lay in between. Germline loops: CDR1 MNHEY, CDR2 SVGEGT. The CDR3 is 15 residues long. CDR3 amino acids: CASSYMAPRGETQYF. The CDR3 nucleotides read TGTGCCAGCAGTTACATGGCTCCTAGGGGAGAGACCCAGTACTTC.

V usage is TRBV6-6 and J usage is TRBJ2-5; 10 bases are a match to TRBD2. Germline CDR1 MNHNY, CDR2 SVGAGI (reference sequence). V dropped 2 bases and J dropped 1; count of bases not matched to a gene: 4. CDR3 size: 16 residues. Written as DNA, the CDR3 is TGTGCCAGCAGTTACGGACTAGCGGCGACCCAAGAGACCCAGTACTTC. It yields the protein CASSYGLAATQETQYF.

The chain joins TRBV7-6 to TRBJ2-5; TRBD2 might be the D (6 bases). Trimming removed 0 bases at V and 1 base at J, with 21 bases between. In germline, CDR1 is SGHVS, CDR2 FNYEAQ. This CDR3 region has 19 residues. DNA for the CDR3: TGTGCCAGCAGCTTAGCCCCGGCGGGTAGCGGAAACACCCAAGAGACCCAGTACTTC. This encodes CASSLAPAGSGNTQETQYF.

This clone was recorded once. V is TRBV2 and J is TRBJ2-3, with 7 bases fitting TRBD1. Germline-derived CDR1 and CDR2 are SNHLY and FYNNEI. The CDR3 is 13 residues long. Trimming at V came to 6 bases and at J to 6 bases, leaving 6 bases not matched to a gene. CDR3: CASRPQGEDTQYF. Written as DNA, the CDR3 is TGTGCCAGCAGGCCTCAGGGGGAGGATACGCAGTATTTT. Complete variable domain (other parts from reference TRBV2 and TRBJ2-3): EPEVTQTPSHQVTQMGQEVILRCVPISNHLYFYWYRQILGQKVEFLVSFYNNEISEKSEIFDDQFSVERPDGSNFTLKIRSTKLEDSAMYFCASRPQGEDTQYFGPGTRLTVL.

This clone was counted between two and nine times. V gene TRBV29-1 combines with J gene TRBJ2-5; 9 nucleotides match TRBD1. CDR3 length: 12 residues. Germline lookup yields CDR1 SQVTM and CDR2 ANQGSEA. The V segment lost 7 bases and the J segment 4 bases; nucleotides outside the gene matches: 4. CDR3 amino acids: CSALTGGETQYF. CDR3 nucleotides: TGCAGCGCCCTGACAGGGGGAGAGACCCAGTACTTC.

This chain uses TRBV7-3 with TRBJ2-3; 8 positions match TRBD1. Germline V gene lookup returns CDR1 SGHTA and CDR2 FQGTGA. V shed 6 bases, J shed 2 bases, and the junction held 4 bases outside the gene matches. The CDR3 is 14 amino acids. CDR3 sequence: CASSRQGLTDTQYF. DNA for the CDR3: TGTGCCAGCAGTCGACAGGGGCTCACAGATACGCAGTATTTT.

The gene calls are TRBV6-5 and TRBJ2-7; TRBD2 agrees at 7 bases. Germline V gene data show CDR1 as MNHEY and CDR2 as SVGAGI. This CDR3 is built from 12 residues. J was trimmed by 4 bases and V by 8 bases; bases with no gene match: 5. The CDR3 DNA follows: TGTGCCAGCCGGGACTACCGGTACGAGCAGTACTTC. Translating gives CASRDYRYEQYF.

The chain links TRBV6-2 or TRBV6-3 to TRBJ2-7; the match to TRBD2 covers 8 bases. The CDR3 sequence is 14 residues long. J gave up 4 bases and V 3 bases, and 5 bases lay outside the gene matches. Germline V CDR1 and CDR2: MNHEY, SVGEGT. CDR3 DNA: TGTGCCAGCAGTTATATGGGACTAGAATACGAGCAGTACTTC. Its protein product is CASSYMGLEYEQYF.

The chain joins TRBV7-2 to TRBJ2-5; 12 nucleotides agree with TRBD2. V was clipped by 2 bases and J by 1 base; unmatched bases: 2. The CDR3 is made up of 16 amino acids. Germline CDR1 and CDR2: SGHTA and FQGNSA. The CDR3 coding sequence is TGTGCCAGCAGCTTATCGACTAGCGGGGGCCAAGAGACCCAGTACTTC. Protein: CASSLSTSGGQETQYF.

The rearrangement uses TRBV9 and TRBJ2-1, with 11 bases fitting TRBD2. The CDR3 covers 23 residues. J was trimmed by 0 bases and V by 0 bases; bases with no gene match: 20. The germline gives CDR1 SGDLS, CDR2 YYNGEE. Here the CDR3 reads CASSVVPPRQGATSGSSYNEQFF. In nucleotides, the CDR3 is TGTGCCAGCAGCGTAGTTCCCCCACGTCAGGGGGCAACTAGCGGGAGCTCCTACAATGAGCAGTTCTTC.